The T cell receptor (beta chain) under discussion was sequenced for a study of cytomegalovirus exposure and HLA in healthy donors. The CDR3 has 15 residues. Trimming left V 7 bases short and J 2 bases short, with 16 bases between. Germline V gene sequence: CDR1 MDHEN, CDR2 SYDVKM. With 60 Vbeta and 13 Jbeta primers, the PCR was carried out. Sequencing used immunoSEQ multiplex PCR; TCRdb keeps in-frame clones, though not all of them. The sample contains fewer than 100,000 clones, more than 70% of which appear only once. V gene TRBV28 combines with J gene TRBJ2-3; D uncertain. Sample: PBMCs. The receptor was isolated from a male donor in good health and CMV-seropositive. The CDR3 DNA sequence: TGTGCCAGCACGAAGCCCCAGGCCATCACAGATACGCAGTATTTT. Amino acids: CASTKPQAITDTQYF.